This TCR beta chain was obtained from a study of cytomegalovirus exposure and HLA in healthy donors. Overall study results and limits: In a later analysis, a missense DCLRE1C variant was linked to TCR beta V- and J-gene trimming.

Of note for this clone: Its antigen is undetermined.

CDR1 LNHDA and CDR2 SQIVND come from the germline V gene (reference sequence). V lost 1 base and J lost 4; bases outside the gene matches: 1. CDR3 length: 15 amino acids. 13 Jbeta primers and 60 Vbeta primers were used for the PCR. Profiled with immunoSEQ multiplex PCR; TCRdb holds only in-frame clones, not every one. The table includes under 250,000 clones, around 80% detected once. The genes are TRBV19 and TRBJ2-5, with 12 bases identical to TRBD1. The sequencing sample was made of PBMCs. The TCR comes from a boy aged 5 to 17 in good health and CMV-seronegative. In DNA, the CDR3 is TGTGCCAGTAGTATAGGGGACAGGGGGCCAGAGACCCAGTACTTC. This encodes CASSIGDRGPETQYF.